This T cell receptor (beta chain) emerged from a study of T cell responses to AZD1222 COVID-19 vaccine. On the study more broadly: It was second doses at about 4 or about 12 weeks that were pooled. General observations from the study: The donors showed a predominance of white British ancestry and of females, with possible underestimation of clonal diversity. When two AZD1222 doses had been given, Spike-specific TCR breadth and depth rose.

Only one count was recorded for this clone. Its antigen is currently unknown. Trimming cost V 0 bases and J 1 base; bases outside gene matches: 3. The CDR3 runs to 15 residues. Per the germline V gene, CDR1 is ENHRY and CDR2 is SYGVKD. TCRdb's table, derived via immunoSEQ multiplex PCR, lists solely in-frame clones and lacks some. The table shows 95,000 to 110,000 clones, with around nine tenths occurring only once. This clonotype was obtained from an adult in good health. The specimen comprised peripheral blood, sampled on day 0 of AZD1222 vaccination. The chain uses TRBV10-3 and TRBJ2-7; the match to TRBD1 covers 7 bases. For the CDR3, the DNA is TGTGCCATCAGTGAGTCCGGGACAGTATCCTACGAGCAGTACTTC. Translated: CAISESGTVSYEQYF.